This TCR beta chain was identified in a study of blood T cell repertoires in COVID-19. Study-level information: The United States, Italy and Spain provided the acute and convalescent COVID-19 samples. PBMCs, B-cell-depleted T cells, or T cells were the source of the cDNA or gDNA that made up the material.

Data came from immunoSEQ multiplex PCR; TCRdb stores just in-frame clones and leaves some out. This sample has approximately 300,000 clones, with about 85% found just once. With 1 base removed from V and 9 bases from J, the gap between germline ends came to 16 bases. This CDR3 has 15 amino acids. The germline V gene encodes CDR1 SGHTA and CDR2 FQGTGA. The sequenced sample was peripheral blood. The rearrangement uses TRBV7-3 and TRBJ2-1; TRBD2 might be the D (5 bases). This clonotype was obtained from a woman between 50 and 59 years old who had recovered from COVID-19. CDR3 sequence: CASSLRGGWRGEQFF. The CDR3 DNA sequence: TGTGCCAGCAGCTTAAGAGGAGGTTGGCGAGGTGAGCAGTTCTTC. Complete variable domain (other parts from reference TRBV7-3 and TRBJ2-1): GAGVSQTPSNKVTEKGKYVELRCDPISGHTALYWYRQSLGQGPEFLIYFQGTGAADDSGLPNDRFFAVRPEGSVSTLKIQRTERGDSAVYLCASSLRGGWRGEQFFGPGTRLTVL.